This record concerns one T cell receptor beta chain sequence. Its antigen is as yet unknown. This entry comes from a study of OX40 agonist ivuxolimab in advanced cancers. Looking at the study overall: Ivuxolimab was administered intravenously to patients at 0.01 to 10 mg/kg every 2 weeks. A mean age of roughly 60 years, range about 20 to 79, was recorded, and over 65% were male. Study-level points and caveats: Researchers report that CD8+ T cells had, on average, more expanded clones than CD4+. Also showing low normalized T-cell clonal expansion were some of the nonresponders.

The V and J ends lost 8 bases and 3 bases respectively, with 14 bases between them. The CDR3 is made up of 14 amino acids. Per germline, CDR1 SNHLY and CDR2 FYNNEI. The protocol was immunoSEQ multiplex PCR, while the TCRdb copy is restricted to in-frame clones and leaves out a portion. The table has about 100,000 clones, 90% to 95% seen once; the top ten hold about 2.6%. The TCR originated in an adult with an advanced solid tumor such as melanoma, head and neck, liver or kidney cancer. Sequencing used CD4+ or CD8+ T cells sorted from blood, obtained in a trial of the OX40 agonist ivuxolimab. The V and J genes are TRBV2 and TRBJ2-1; a possible D gene is TRBD2 (6 bases). Here the CDR3 DNA reads TGTGCCAGCCTGGCAGGGACTGGCTACAATGAGCAGTTCTTC. Amino acid sequence: CASLAGTGYNEQFF.